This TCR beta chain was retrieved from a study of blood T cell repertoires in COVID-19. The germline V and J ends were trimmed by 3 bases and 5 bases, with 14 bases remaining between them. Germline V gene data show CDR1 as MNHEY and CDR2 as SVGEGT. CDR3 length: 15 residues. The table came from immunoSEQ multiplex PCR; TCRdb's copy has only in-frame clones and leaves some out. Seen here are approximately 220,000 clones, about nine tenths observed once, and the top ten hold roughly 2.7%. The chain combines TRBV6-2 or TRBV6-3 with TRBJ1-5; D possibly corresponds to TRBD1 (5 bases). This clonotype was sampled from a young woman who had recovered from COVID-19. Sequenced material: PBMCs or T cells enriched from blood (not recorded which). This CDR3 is CASSYGGDRHQPQHF. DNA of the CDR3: TGTGCCAGCAGTTATGGAGGGGATAGGCATCAGCCCCAGCATTTT.